These 29 T cell receptor beta chains were all obtained from the same sample, sequenced in a study of shared clonotypes between healthy human individuals. Profiled with immunoSEQ multiplex PCR; TCRdb holds only in-frame clones, not every one. The sample comprises roughly 1.5 million clones, around 98% of which are singletons, and 0.4% to 0.45% rests with the top ten. Sequencing was performed on naive CD4+ T cells sorted from blood. Specified subset: CD45RA+ positively selected. These receptors all stem from a man aged 30-40 years in good health.

DNA of the CDR3: TGTGCCAGCAGCTTAGGGGGGCTAGCGGGACACTCCTACGAGCAGTACTTC. Translated, it gives CASSLGGLAGHSYEQYF. The chain joins TRBV7-8 to TRBJ2-7; 9 bases fit TRBD2. This CDR3 is 17 amino acids long. Germline V gene data show CDR1 as SGHVS and CDR2 as FQNEAQ. Losses at the gene ends were 1 base for V and 0 bases for J; bases not matched to a gene: 7.

This clone was seen only once. The chain is built from TRBV5-1 and TRBJ2-5; 11 positions agree with TRBD2. Germline V gene sequence: CDR1 SGHRS, CDR2 YFSETQ. After removal of 1 base from V and 0 bases from J, the junction contained 5 bases not matched to a gene. The CDR3 consists of 17 residues. CDR3 sequence: CASSLTSGSLHQETQYF. The CDR3 coding sequence is TGCGCCAGCAGCTTGACTAGCGGGAGTCTACACCAAGAGACCCAGTACTTC.

The chain links TRBV6-5 to TRBJ2-5, with D possibly matching TRBD2 (6 bases). CDR1 is MNHEY, CDR2 SVGAGI, per germline. V was pared by 6 bases and J by 5 bases, with 13 bases between. The CDR3 is 13 amino acids. This CDR3 is CASRILAWETQYF. Here the CDR3 DNA reads TGTGCCAGCAGAATACTAGCTTGGGAGACCCAGTACTTC.

The rearrangement uses TRBV6-1 and TRBJ2-1; TRBD2 matches at 7 bases. Per the germline V gene, CDR1 is MNHNS and CDR2 is SASEGT. V lost 6 bases and J lost 6; bases outside the gene matches: 2. The CDR3 extends over 12 amino acids. CDR3 in amino acids: CASSLAANEQFF. Written as DNA, the CDR3 is TGTGCCAGCAGCCTAGCGGCCAATGAGCAGTTCTTC.

This chain links TRBV7-9 with TRBJ2-5, with 7 bases lining up with TRBD1. Trimming cost V 7 bases and J 0 bases; bases outside gene matches: 11. CDR1 and CDR2 (germline): SEHNR, FQNEAQ (reference sequence). The CDR3 has 16 residues. The CDR3: CASIPDTGVYQETQYF. CDR3 DNA: TGTGCCAGCATCCCGGATACAGGGGTTTACCAAGAGACCCAGTACTTC.

The V call is TRBV29-1, the J call TRBJ2-7; 10 bases align to TRBD1. The CDR3 covers 14 residues. Trimming removed 4 bases from V and 5 bases from J; junction bases left unmatched: 8. Germline CDR1 SQVTM, CDR2 ANQGSEA. The DNA of the CDR3 is TGCAGCGTTGGAGGGGGGACAGGGGACCACGAGCAGTACTTC. Its translation is CSVGGGTGDHEQYF.

The chain is built from TRBV27 and TRBJ1-1; no clear D. This CDR3 comprises 13 residues. CDR1 and CDR2 (germline): MNHEY, SMNVEV (reference sequence). Trimming cost V 6 bases and J 3 bases, with 11 bases left between them. In DNA, the CDR3 is TGTGCCAGCAGCTTCATGAGAGACACTGAAGCTTTCTTT. Residues: CASSFMRDTEAFF.

Comment on this clone: Other DNA sequences in the same sample also yield this CDR3. The chain uses TRBV4-1 and TRBJ2-3, with D unclear. V was pared by 1 base and J by 2 bases, with 7 bases between. This CDR3 spans 14 amino acids. The germline CDR1 and CDR2 sequences are MGHRA and YSYEKL. The CDR3 loop is CASSQVLATDTQYF. The CDR3 DNA follows: TGCGCCAGCAGCCAAGTATTAGCCACAGATACGCAGTATTTT.

This chain links TRBV25-1 with TRBJ2-3, with no clear D. CDR1 and CDR2 from the germline V gene are MGHDK and SYGVNS. CDR3 size: 16 residues. V lost 5 bases and J 0 bases, leaving 15 bases between the germline ends. CDR3 DNA sequence: TGTGCCAGCAGTCCCCCGAAAATAGGGAGCACAGATACGCAGTATTTT. Its translation is CASSPPKIGSTDTQYF. Complete variable domain (other parts from reference TRBV25-1 and TRBJ2-3): EADIYQTPRYLVIGTGKKITLECSQTMGHDKMYWYQQDPGMELHLIHYSYGVNSTEKGDLSSESTVSRIRTEHFPLTLESARPSHTSQYLCASSPPKIGSTDTQYFGPGTRLTVL.

V gene TRBV6-5 combines with J gene TRBJ2-2, with D perhaps assigned TRBD1 or TRBD2 (5 bases each). The germline V gene has CDR1 MNHEY and CDR2 SVGAGI. V lost 5 bases, J lost 5 bases, and 12 bases lay in between. This CDR3 has 14 residues. CDR3 sequence (DNA): TGTGCCAGCAGTACTGGGGGTTGGACCGGGGAGCTGTTTTTT. Its translation is CASSTGGWTGELFF.

The V and J genes are TRBV11-2 and TRBJ1-2; D is possibly TRBD1 (5 bases). In germline, CDR1 is SGHAT, CDR2 FQNNGV. Trimming left V 0 bases short and J 6 bases short, with 14 bases between. CDR3 size: 15 residues. CDR3 nucleotide sequence: TGTGCCAGCAGCTTAGATCATGTGGGGGTGAATGGCTACACCTTC. This encodes CASSLDHVGVNGYTF.

The V and J genes are TRBV12-5 and TRBJ2-3; maybe TRBD1 (5 bases). With 1 base removed from V and 6 bases from J, the gap between germline ends came to 11 bases. This CDR3 has 14 residues. Per germline, CDR1 LGHNT and CDR2 FRNRAP. The CDR3 here is CASGLGTYRDTQYF. The DNA of the CDR3 is TGTGCTAGTGGTTTGGGGACCTACAGGGATACGCAGTATTTT.

The rearrangement joins TRBV5-1 to TRBJ2-7; the D gene is possibly TRBD2 (5 bases). The CDR3 is made up of 15 amino acids. Trimming pared 0 bases from V and 1 base from J, leaving 11 bases between. The germline V gene encodes CDR1 SGHRS and CDR2 YFSETQ. CDR3 coding DNA: TGCGCCAGCAGCTTGGAAATACCGGGGTCCTACGAGCAGTACTTC. Translated: CASSLEIPGSYEQYF.

The chain has TRBV9 and TRBJ2-6; TRBD1 might be the D (5 bases). Deletions cut 1 base from V and 4 bases from J, with 12 bases between. Germline-derived CDR1 and CDR2 are SGDLS and YYNGEE. The CDR3 covers 16 residues. CDR3 in DNA: TGTGCCAGCAGCGTACAAGACAGAACCGGGGCCAACGTCCTGACTTTC. It is translated as CASSVQDRTGANVLTF.

This chain links TRBV30 with TRBJ2-7; 8 nucleotides align to TRBD1. Germline lookup yields CDR1 GTSNPN and CDR2 SVGIG (reference sequence). The trim removed 7 bases at V and 4 bases at J, leaving 12 bases unmatched. This CDR3 comprises 14 residues. The CDR3 loop reads CASQSRTGMYEQYF. In nucleotides, the CDR3 is TGTGCCTCGCAAAGTCGGACAGGGATGTACGAGCAGTACTTC.

This chain links TRBV27 with TRBJ2-7, with a weak D call TRBD1 (6 bases). This CDR3 spans 16 amino acids. Germline V lookup: CDR1 MNHEY, CDR2 SMNVEV (reference sequence). Trimming pared 5 bases from V and 1 base from J, leaving 18 bases between. The CDR3 DNA sequence: TGTGCCAGCAGTCGTGAGGGGGAACCGTCATCCTACGAGCAGTACTTC. This translates into CASSREGEPSSYEQYF.

The chain couples TRBV6-5 to TRBJ1-5; tentative D call: TRBD1 (6 bases). The V end was cut by 5 bases, the J end by 2 bases, with 13 bases between. Germline V lookup: CDR1 MNHEY, CDR2 SVGAGI. The CDR3 is 15 amino acids. CDR3 in amino acids: CASSLRGQGNQPQHF. DNA for the CDR3: TGTGCCAGCAGTCTCAGGGGCCAGGGCAATCAGCCCCAGCATTTT.

The chain joins TRBV5-6 to TRBJ2-7; 9 bases are a match to TRBD2. J gave up 5 bases and V 0 bases, and 9 bases lay outside the gene matches. CDR3 length: 16 residues. Germline loops: CDR1 SGHDT, CDR2 YYEEEE. The CDR3 protein is CASSLGLREGPDEQYF. The CDR3 nucleotides are TGTGCCAGCAGCTTGGGACTGCGGGAGGGCCCCGACGAGCAGTACTTC.

This clone came up once. In DNA form, the CDR3 reads TGTGCCAGCAGCTTCGCGCCCTCCAGGCAGCCCCAGCATTTT. Protein product: CASSFAPSRQPQHF. The gene calls are TRBV11-2 and TRBJ1-5; no firm D call. There are 14 residues in the CDR3. The V and J ends lost 3 bases and 7 bases respectively, with 13 bases between them. Germline assignment: CDR1 SGHAT and CDR2 FQNNGV.

The rearrangement links TRBV4-1 to TRBJ2-1; no reliable D call. CDR3 length: 16 amino acids. Germline V gene sequence: CDR1 MGHRA, CDR2 YSYEKL. Deletions cut 0 bases from V and 0 bases from J, with 9 bases between. CDR3 nucleotide sequence: TGCGCCAGCAGCCAAGATCGGGTAAGCTCCTACAATGAGCAGTTCTTC. This gives the protein CASSQDRVSSYNEQFF.

The rearrangement uses TRBV6-6 and TRBJ2-7; D may match TRBD1 or TRBD2 (5 bases each). Germline V lookup: CDR1 MNHNY, CDR2 SVGAGI (reference sequence). The length of the CDR3 is 14 residues. Trimming pared 7 bases from V and 4 bases from J, leaving 17 bases between. DNA for the CDR3: TGTGCCAGCAAAATCGGGGACGGTCGGTACGAGCAGTACTTC. Its translation: CASKIGDGRYEQYF.

This clone has a single count. V usage is TRBV5-1 and J usage is TRBJ1-3, with unresolved D. Germline CDR1 is SGHRS and CDR2 is YFSETQ. Trimming stripped 4 bases from V and 0 bases from J, with 11 bases between. The CDR3 loop spans 15 amino acids. The CDR3 protein is CASSQVGSSGNTIYF. CDR3 nucleotides: TGCGCCAGCAGCCAGGTCGGTAGCTCTGGAAACACCATATATTTT.

As regards this clone: Other nucleotide sequences from this sample produce the same CDR3. The chain uses TRBV5-1 and TRBJ1-1; D is ambiguous. This CDR3 comprises 13 residues. V lost 0 bases and J 5 bases, leaving 8 bases between the germline ends. In germline, CDR1 is SGHRS, CDR2 YFSETQ. The CDR3 sequence is CASSLEGSTEAFF. DNA of the CDR3: TGCGCCAGCAGCTTGGAAGGGAGTACTGAAGCTTTCTTT.

The chain combines TRBV6-1 with TRBJ2-5; D is perhaps TRBD1 (5 bases). V lost 2 bases and J 4 bases, leaving 11 bases between the germline ends. In germline, CDR1 is MNHNS, CDR2 SASEGT. The CDR3 totals 14 residues. The CDR3 DNA sequence: TGTGCCAGCAGTGAATGGCCAGGGCCAGAGACCCAGTACTTC. Residues: CASSEWPGPETQYF.

The chain carries TRBV19 and TRBJ2-7, with 10 bases aligning to TRBD2. The CDR3 totals 16 residues. The germline V gene has CDR1 LNHDA and CDR2 SQIVND (reference sequence). Losses at the gene ends were 0 bases for V and 2 bases for J; bases not matched to a gene: 4. DNA for the CDR3: TGTGCCAGTAGTATAGATCGTACTAGCGGGACCTACGAGCAGTACTTC. This codes for CASSIDRTSGTYEQYF.

The rearrangement uses TRBV19 and TRBJ2-7, with D possibly TRBD2 on 6 matching bases. V was pared by 7 bases and J by 2 bases, with 15 bases between. In germline, CDR1 is LNHDA, CDR2 SQIVND (reference sequence). The CDR3 extends over 14 amino acids. The CDR3 reads CASTPGGFPYEQYF. The CDR3 nucleotides read TGTGCCAGTACCCCCGGGGGATTTCCCTACGAGCAGTACTTC.

The chain combines TRBV6-5 with TRBJ1-1; D is uncertain. Germline V gives CDR1 MNHEY, CDR2 SVGAGI. Trimming removed 4 bases at V and 7 bases at J, with 7 bases between. CDR3 length: 11 amino acids. The CDR3 DNA sequence: TGTGCCAGCAGTTCCAATGATGAAGCTTTCTTT. It specifies CASSSNDEAFF.

As for this clone: Different DNA sequences within this sample yield the same CDR3. The V gene is TRBV9, the J gene TRBJ2-3; 8 nucleotides align to TRBD1. Looked up from germline, CDR1 is SGDLS and CDR2 is YYNGEE. V shed 0 bases and J 6 bases; nucleotides not matched to a gene: 9. The CDR3 has 16 residues. Here the CDR3 DNA reads TGTGCCAGCAGCGTAGTCGGTACAGGGGGTTTGGATACGCAGTATTTT. It codes for CASSVVGTGGLDTQYF.

The CDR3 DNA is TGCGCCAGCAGCATCGGACATCAGGACGAGCAGTACTTC. This encodes CASSIGHQDEQYF. This rearrangement joins TRBV5-1 to TRBJ2-7, with TRBD1 as a possible D gene (5 bases). V was pared by 4 bases and J by 5 bases, with 13 bases between. This CDR3 is built from 13 residues. Germline CDR1 SGHRS, CDR2 YFSETQ.